Given below is one T cell receptor beta chain in context. The data stem from a study of CD8 T cells in Susac syndrome. V dropped 5 bases and J dropped 5 bases, with 12 bases sitting between them. Germline V lookup: CDR1 LNHDA, CDR2 SQIVND (reference sequence). The CDR3 runs to 13 residues. An amount of RNA that ranged from 0.5 to 1 ug was reverse transcribed with random hexamers. From the immunoSEQ multiplex PCR reads, TCRdb called clonotypes with MiXCR, one entry per CDR3 protein. The sample shows approximately 130,000 distinct CDR3 sequences, about 90% of them seen only once. Sequences were obtained from CD8+ T cells from PBMCs. The sequence came from a human donor with multiple sclerosis. This rearrangement joins TRBV19 to TRBJ2-5; the D gene is possibly TRBD1 (6 bases). The CDR3 DNA reads as TGTGCCAGTAGTTTGGGACAAGAGGAGACCCAGTACTTC. Encoded protein: CASSLGQEETQYF.